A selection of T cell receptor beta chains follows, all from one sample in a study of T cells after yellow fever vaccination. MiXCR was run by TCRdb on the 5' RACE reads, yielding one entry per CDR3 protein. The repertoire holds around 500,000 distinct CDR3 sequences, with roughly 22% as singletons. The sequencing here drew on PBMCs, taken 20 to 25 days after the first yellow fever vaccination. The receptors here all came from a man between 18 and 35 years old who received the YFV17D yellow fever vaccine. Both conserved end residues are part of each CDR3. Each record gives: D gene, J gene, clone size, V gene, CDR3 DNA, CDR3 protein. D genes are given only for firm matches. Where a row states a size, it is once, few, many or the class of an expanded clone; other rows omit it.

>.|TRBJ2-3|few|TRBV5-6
TGTGCCAGCAAGGTGCGGGGACCCGGCACAGATACGCAGTATTTT
CASKVRGPGTDTQYF
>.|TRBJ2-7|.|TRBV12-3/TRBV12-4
TGTGCCAGCAGTTTAACGGTTCTTCCTTGGGAGCAGTACTTC
CASSLTVLPWEQYF
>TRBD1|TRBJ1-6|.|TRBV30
TGTGCCTGGGGACAGGGGGCCATTTCACCCCTCCACTTT
CAWGQGAISPLHF
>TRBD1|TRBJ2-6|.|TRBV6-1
TGTGCCAGCACTATAGGACAGGCTCCCCTCTCTGGGGCCAACGTCCTGACTTTC
CASTIGQAPLSGANVLTF
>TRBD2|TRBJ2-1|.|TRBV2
TGTGCCAGCAGTGATTTTTCGGCTAGCGGATTTTACAATGAGCAGTTCTTC
CASSDFSASGFYNEQFF
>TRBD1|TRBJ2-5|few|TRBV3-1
TGTGCCAGCAGCGACTCCGGGACAGGCCAAGAGACCCAGTACTTC
CASSDSGTGQETQYF
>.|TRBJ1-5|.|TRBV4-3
TGCGCCAGCAGCCAAGGAGTCTGGACGCCCGAGGGGCAGCCCCAGCATTTT
CASSQGVWTPEGQPQHF
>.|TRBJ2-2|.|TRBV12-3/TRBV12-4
TGTGCCAGCAGTTTAGGGGGGATTGCCGGGGAGCTGTTTTTT
CASSLGGIAGELFF
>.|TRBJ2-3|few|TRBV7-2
TGTGCCAGCAGCCTGGGATCCGCGCAGTATTTT
CASSLGSAQYF
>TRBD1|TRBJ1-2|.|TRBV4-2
TGTGCCAGCAGCCATCACGGACAGGGGGGGTATGGCTACACCTTC
CASSHHGQGGYGYTF
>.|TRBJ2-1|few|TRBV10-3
TGTGCCATGGGGGATTCCTACAATGAGCAGTTCTTC
CAMGDSYNEQFF
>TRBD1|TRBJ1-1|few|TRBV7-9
TGTGCCCGAGAAAAGACAGGGACCACCGTTTGG
CAREKTGTTVW
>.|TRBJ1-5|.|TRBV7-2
TGTGCCAGCAGCTCAGTGGGGGGGCGGCAAAATCAGCCCCAGCATTTT
CASSSVGGRQNQPQHF
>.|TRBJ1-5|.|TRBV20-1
TGCAGTGCTAGACGCGGCCGCGCTCAGCCCCAGCATTTT
CSARRGRAQPQHF
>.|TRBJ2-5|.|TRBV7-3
TGTGCCAGCAGCCCAGTTGGAAATCAAGAGACCCAGTACTTC
CASSPVGNQETQYF
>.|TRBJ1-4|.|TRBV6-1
TGTGCCAGCACGAGTGAGGACAGAAAACTGTTTTTT
CASTSEDRKLFF
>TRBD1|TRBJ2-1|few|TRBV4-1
TGCGCCAGCAGCCACCCGTCCCGGGACAGGGGGAATGAGCAGTTCTTC
CASSHPSRDRGNEQFF
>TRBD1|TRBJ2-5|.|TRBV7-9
TGTGCCAGCAGCCCAGGGACAGGGTTCCCAGAGACCCAGTACTTC
CASSPGTGFPETQYF
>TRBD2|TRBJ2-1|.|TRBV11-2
TGTGCCAGCACCTGGACTAGCGGGGGGGACAATGAGCAGTTCTTC
CASTWTSGGDNEQFF
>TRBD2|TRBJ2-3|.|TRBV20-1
TGCAGTGCTAGAGATGCAACTAGCGGGGGCCGCACAGATACGCAGTATTTT
CSARDATSGGRTDTQYF
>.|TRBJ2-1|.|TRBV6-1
TGTGCCGCGGCGGGCTATCCTTCCTACAATGAGCAGTTCTTC
CAAAGYPSYNEQFF
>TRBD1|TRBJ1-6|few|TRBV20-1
TGCAGTGCGTCGGGACAGGCCACCAATAATTCACCCCTCCACTTT
CSASGQATNNSPLHF
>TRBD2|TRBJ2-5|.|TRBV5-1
TGCGCCAGCAGCTTGGCCCCTCCTAGCGGGGTAGAGACCCAGTACTTC
CASSLAPPSGVETQYF
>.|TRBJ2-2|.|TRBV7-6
TGTGCCAGCAGCTTAGGGGAGGGGGCGAACACCGGGGAGCTGTTTTTT
CASSLGEGANTGELFF
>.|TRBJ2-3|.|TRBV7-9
TGTGCCAACACCCCCCCTACAGGGAATACAGATACGCAGTATTTT
CANTPPTGNTDTQYF
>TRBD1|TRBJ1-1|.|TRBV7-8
TGTGCCAGCAGCTTAACAGGGGGCCCTGTTTATGAAGCTTTCTTT
CASSLTGGPVYEAFF
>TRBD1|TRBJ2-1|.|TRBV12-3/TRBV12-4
TGTGCCAGCAGTTCCCGGGACAGGACATACAATGAGCAGTTCTTC
CASSSRDRTYNEQFF
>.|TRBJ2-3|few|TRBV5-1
TGCGCCAGCAGCTGGGGAGACGAGGGACCGCGCCTAGATACGCAGTATTTT
CASSWGDEGPRLDTQYF
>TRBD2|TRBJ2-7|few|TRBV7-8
TGTGCCAGCAGCTTAGTAACCGGGACTAGTCGCGAGCAGTACTTC
CASSLVTGTSREQYF
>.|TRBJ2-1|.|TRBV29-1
TGCAGCGTTAAAGAGGCTTTGGAGCAGTTCTTC
CSVKEALEQFF
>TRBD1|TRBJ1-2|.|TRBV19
TGTGCCAGTAGTATATCAGGGGGCGCGGAGAATGGCTACACCTTC
CASSISGGAENGYTF
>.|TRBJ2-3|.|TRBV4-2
TGTGCCAGCAGCCAAGAAACGTGGACCGATACGCAGTATTTT
CASSQETWTDTQYF
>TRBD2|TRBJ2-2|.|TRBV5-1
TGCGCCAGCAAAGCTAGCGGGGGGTTGAACACCGGGGAGCTGTTTTTT
CASKASGGLNTGELFF
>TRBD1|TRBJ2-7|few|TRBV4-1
TGCGCCAGCAGCCAAGATGGGACAGGGCCATTCTACGAGCAGTACTTC
CASSQDGTGPFYEQYF
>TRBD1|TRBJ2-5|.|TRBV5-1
TGCGCCAGCAGCTCCGGCAGGGGGACCCAAGAGACCCAGTACTTC
CASSSGRGTQETQYF
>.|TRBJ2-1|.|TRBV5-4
TGTGCCAGCAGGCGAGACAGTGTAAACAATGAGCAGTTCTTC
CASRRDSVNNEQFF
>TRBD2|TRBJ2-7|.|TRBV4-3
TGCGCCAGCAGCGAATCTAGCGGGGGAGCGTACGAGCAGTACTTC
CASSESSGGAYEQYF
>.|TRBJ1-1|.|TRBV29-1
TGCAGCGTCCCGACCTCAGGAACTCTTGAAGCTTTCTTT
CSVPTSGTLEAFF
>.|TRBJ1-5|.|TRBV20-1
TGCAGTGCTACGACTGGCAATCAGCCCCAGCATTTT
CSATTGNQPQHF
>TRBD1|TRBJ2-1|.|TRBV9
TGTGCCAGCAGCGTAGTGGACAGGGGGTTTGCTGAGCAGTTCTTC
CASSVVDRGFAEQFF
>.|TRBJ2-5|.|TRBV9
TGTGCCAGCAGCGCCCGGACCCAACAAGAGACCCAGTACTTC
CASSARTQQETQYF
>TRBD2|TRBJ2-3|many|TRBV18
TGTGCCAGCTCACCACTGCGGGGGGGTTCCACAGATACGCAGTATTTT
CASSPLRGGSTDTQYF
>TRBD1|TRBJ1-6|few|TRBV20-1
TGCAGTGCTAGAGTCGCGGGGAACAGGGGAGATTCACCCCTCCACTTT
CSARVAGNRGDSPLHF
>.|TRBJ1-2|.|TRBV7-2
TGTGCCAGCAGCGCGAGCCCAGGGCTCTATGGCTACACCTTC
CASSASPGLYGYTF
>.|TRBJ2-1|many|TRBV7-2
TGTGCCAGCAGTCCCGGGGGTAGGGGCCTGATGAATGAGCAGTTCTTC
CASSPGGRGLMNEQFF
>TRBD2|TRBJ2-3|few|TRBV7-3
TGTGCCAGCAGCTTAGGCGCGGGGGGGCAAGATACGCAGTATTTT
CASSLGAGGQDTQYF
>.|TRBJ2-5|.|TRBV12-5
TGTGCTAGTGGTCTAGGTCAAACGCTCCAAGAGACCCAGTACTTC
CASGLGQTLQETQYF
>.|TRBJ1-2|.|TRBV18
TGTGCCAGCACGGACAGCCGCTATGGCTACACCTTC
CASTDSRYGYTF
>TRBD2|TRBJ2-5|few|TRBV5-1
TGCGCCAGCACCCAATCCGGGGGGGCCGAGGAGACCCAGTACTTC
CASTQSGGAEETQYF
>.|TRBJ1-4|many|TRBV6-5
TGTGCCAGCAGTTACTCAAGGGTATCAAATGAAAAACTGTTTTTT
CASSYSRVSNEKLFF
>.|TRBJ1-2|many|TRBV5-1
TGCGCCAGCAGCTTGGATGTATTTTATGGCTACACCTTC
CASSLDVFYGYTF
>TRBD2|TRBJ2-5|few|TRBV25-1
TGTGCCAGCAGTGCCTCGGGACTAGCGGGTAAAGAGACCCAGTACTTC
CASSASGLAGKETQYF
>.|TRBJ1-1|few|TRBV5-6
TGTGCCAGCAGCTTGGACAGGGAAGCTTTCTTT
CASSLDREAFF
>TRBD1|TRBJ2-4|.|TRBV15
TGTGCCACCAGCAGAGGAACAGGGGGCGACAAAAACATTCAGTACTTC
CATSRGTGGDKNIQYF
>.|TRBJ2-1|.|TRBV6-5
TGTGCCAGCAGTTACCCTCGGGGGAATGAGCAGTTCTTC
CASSYPRGNEQFF
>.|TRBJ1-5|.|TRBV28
TGTGCCAGCATAGAGGGGAATAGCAATCAGCCCCAGCATTTT
CASIEGNSNQPQHF
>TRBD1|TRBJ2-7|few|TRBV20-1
TGCAGTGCTTATACAGGGGCCTACGAGCAGTACTTC
CSAYTGAYEQYF
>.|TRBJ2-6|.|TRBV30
TGTGCCTGGAAAGGGGTCTCTGGGGCCAACGTCCTGACTTTC
CAWKGVSGANVLTF